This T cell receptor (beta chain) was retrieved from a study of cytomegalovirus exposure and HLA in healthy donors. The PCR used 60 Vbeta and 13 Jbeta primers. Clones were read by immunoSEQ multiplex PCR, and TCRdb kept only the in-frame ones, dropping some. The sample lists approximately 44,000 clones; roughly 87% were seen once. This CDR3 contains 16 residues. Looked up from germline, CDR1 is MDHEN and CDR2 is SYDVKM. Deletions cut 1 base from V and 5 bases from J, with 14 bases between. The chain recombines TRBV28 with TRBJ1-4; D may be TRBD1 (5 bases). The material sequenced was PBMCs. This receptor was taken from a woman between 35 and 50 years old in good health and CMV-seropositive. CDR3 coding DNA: TGTGCCAGCAGTTTATACCCTGGGGGGGAAAATGAAAAACTGTTTTTT. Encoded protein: CASSLYPGGENEKLFF.